The rows below give T cell receptor beta chains drawn from one sample of a study of molecular identifiers for immune sequencing clone quantification. TCRdb called the PCR reads again in MiXCR, with one record for every CDR3 protein. The data show about 640,000 distinct CDR3 sequences, with approximately 20% seen just once and around 0.86% held by the top ten. The source material was naive CD8+ T cells from blood, with Jurkat cell RNA spiked in. Every receptor here comes from a human donor in good health. Some libraries in this study had Jurkat cell RNA spiked in. CDR3s include the opening cysteine and the closing phenylalanine or tryptophan. The D gene is left open where the match is weak. Only part of the rows carry a size: once, few, many, or a class if the clone is expanded.

cdr3_nt,cdr3_aa,clone_size,d_call,j_call,v_call
TGCAGTGCTAGAGTCGAGGGGTATGGCTACACCTTC,CSARVEGYGYTF,.,.,TRBJ1-2,TRBV20-1
TGTGCCTGGAGCCCCGGCGGGGGGCTTCAGCCCCAGCATTTT,CAWSPGGGLQPQHF,.,.,TRBJ1-5,TRBV30
TGTGCCAGTAGTACCCCAGGGGCTGAAGCTTTCTTT,CASSTPGAEAFF,.,.,TRBJ1-1,TRBV19
TGCAGCGTTGAAGATGGTGGATTTGGTGGCTACACCTTC,CSVEDGGFGGYTF,many,.,TRBJ1-2,TRBV29-1
TGTGCCAGCAGCTTATCACTAGCGGGAGGGGTCGTCAAAAACATTCAGTACTTC,CASSLSLAGGVVKNIQYF,many,TRBD2,TRBJ2-4,TRBV7-2
TGTGCCAGCAGCTTGGGTACGGCTAGTCAAGAGACCCAGTACTTC,CASSLGTASQETQYF,many,.,TRBJ2-5,TRBV5-5
TGCGCCAGCAGCTTGGAGCGGGACAGCATTCTCTACGAGCAGTACTTC,CASSLERDSILYEQYF,many,.,TRBJ2-7,TRBV5-1
TGCGCCAGCAGCCAGGACGGACTAGCGGTCGAGCAGTACTTC,CASSQDGLAVEQYF,many,TRBD2,TRBJ2-7,TRBV4-1
TGCAGTGCTACCGCCCCGGGGACAGGCCCTAACTATGGCTACACCTTC,CSATAPGTGPNYGYTF,few,TRBD1,TRBJ1-2,TRBV20-1
TGTGCCATCAGTGAGTCCCAGGACAGGGCCCACGAGCAGTACTTC,CAISESQDRAHEQYF,many,TRBD1,TRBJ2-7,TRBV10-3
TGTGCCAGCAGTTTATATGGGACGGAATATAGCAATCAGCCCCAGCATTTT,CASSLYGTEYSNQPQHF,many,.,TRBJ1-5,TRBV27
TGCAGCGTTGAGGTACAGGGGAAGGTATACGAGCAGTACTTC,CSVEVQGKVYEQYF,many,TRBD1,TRBJ2-7,TRBV29-1
TGCGCCAGCAGCCAAGGACAGGGGGCCGAGCAGTACTTC,CASSQGQGAEQYF,many,TRBD1,TRBJ2-7,TRBV4-3
TGTGCCAGCTGCTTGGAGGGCTGGCAGCCCCAGCATTTT,CASCLEGWQPQHF,.,.,TRBJ1-5,TRBV7-6
TGTGCCAGCAGCCCGCGGGCGGGCAGTAGTCAAGATAGGCAGTATTTT,CASSPRAGSSQDRQYF,.,.,TRBJ2-3,TRBV3-1
TGTGCCACCAGTGATTTTGGTAGCATGAATACCGGGGAGCTGTTTTTT,CATSDFGSMNTGELFF,many,.,TRBJ2-2,TRBV24-1
TGCGCCAGCACCAAGCGGGGGGGTGCTAATCAGCCCCAGCATTTT,CASTKRGGANQPQHF,many,.,TRBJ1-5,TRBV5-1
TGTGCCACCAGTGATGCCCCTCGGGCAAGCTCCTACAATGAGCAGTTCTTC,CATSDAPRASSYNEQFF,few,.,TRBJ2-1,TRBV24-1
TGTGCCAGCAGCAACGGGAACAGGGGGCAGTTCTTC,CASSNGNRGQFF,many,TRBD1,TRBJ2-1,TRBV6-2/TRBV6-3
TGTGCCAGCAGTCATCCTACTAGCGGGATAGCAGATACGCAGTATTTT,CASSHPTSGIADTQYF,many,TRBD2,TRBJ2-3,TRBV28
TGTGCCAGCAGCCACTTCGGGGAGCAGTTCTTC,CASSHFGEQFF,few,.,TRBJ2-1,TRBV3-1
TGCAGCGTTGGTACCGGGACAAGTCCCTACAATGAGCAGTTCTTC,CSVGTGTSPYNEQFF,.,.,TRBJ2-1,TRBV29-1
TGTGCCAGCGGTTTATGGCCCCAGACTAGCGGGAACAATGAGCAGTTCTTC,CASGLWPQTSGNNEQFF,.,TRBD2,TRBJ2-1,TRBV28
TGTGCCAGTAGTAAGGGGAGTAGGGACTACACAGATACGCAGTATTTT,CASSKGSRDYTDTQYF,few,TRBD2,TRBJ2-3,TRBV19
TGCGCCAGCAGCCAAGGTTCGCTATACACAGATACGCAGTATTTT,CASSQGSLYTDTQYF,many,.,TRBJ2-3,TRBV4-1
TGTGCCAGCAGATCCCCGATCGGCTACGAGCAGTACTTC,CASRSPIGYEQYF,once,.,TRBJ2-7,TRBV7-9
TGTGCCAGCAGTTCATTGCGGGAGGGCCCGACAGATACGCAGTATTTT,CASSSLREGPTDTQYF,many,TRBD2,TRBJ2-3,TRBV7-2
TGTGCCAGCAGCCAAGCCGGGGGGCGCGCGGTTCAGTACTTC,CASSQAGGRAVQYF,many,.,TRBJ2-4,TRBV14
TGTGCCAGTTGGACAGGAACGGTTGAAAAACTGTTTTTT,CASWTGTVEKLFF,few,TRBD1,TRBJ1-4,TRBV19
TGTGCCAGCAGTCCCACCCCCGGGACAGGGAGCGAGCAGTACTTC,CASSPTPGTGSEQYF,many,TRBD1,TRBJ2-7,TRBV12-3/TRBV12-4